Listed below are T cell receptor beta chains from one sample, sequenced in a study of Graves' ophthalmopathy and Graves' hyperthyroidism. TCRdb redid the calling of the multiplex PCR reads with MiXCR, one entry per CDR3 protein. The profile shows about 500,000 distinct CDR3 sequences, 14% of them singletons. Sequenced sample: blood. Every receptor here comes from a woman aged 25 to 39 with Graves' ophthalmopathy. Each CDR3 is given without its conserved first and last residue.

length	J	V	CDR3
10	TRBJ2-5	TRBV15	ATSKPGGTQY
13	TRBJ2-5	TRBV7-6	ASSLASGRQETQY
15	TRBJ1-1	TRBV9	ASSVGGTRSLNTEAF
15	TRBJ2-2	TRBV11-2	ASSFRSGHPIPGELF
10	TRBJ2-5	TRBV27	ASCPSQETQY
16	TRBJ1-5	TRBV11-2	ASSLGQGGQLSNQPQH
15	TRBJ1-3	TRBV7-8	ASSQGDGIFSGNTIY
13	TRBJ1-1	TRBV12-3/TRBV12-4	ASSSNRDRATEAF
15	TRBJ2-7	TRBV7-8	ASSLVVLWDEHYEQY
9	TRBJ1-1	TRBV29-1	SVVPDTEAF
12	TRBJ1-6	TRBV12-3/TRBV12-4	ASSLHGGNSPLH
12	TRBJ1-5	TRBV15	ATTRDRSNQPQH
14	TRBJ1-6	TRBV28	ASSRDSSSYNSPLH
11	TRBJ2-7	TRBV6-1	ASRGEVGYEQY
11	TRBJ1-3	TRBV29-1	SVGPQDGNTIY
16	TRBJ1-3	TRBV7-8	ASSLVEGSYNPGNTIY